Below, 24 T cell receptor beta chains from the same sample are listed, as sequenced in a study of blood T cell repertoires in COVID-19. Some clones are missing from TCRdb's copy, which holds only in-frame ones; the method was immunoSEQ multiplex PCR. The sample lists over 45,000 clones, around 91% occurring once. Material for sequencing was peripheral blood. The receptors were gathered from a human donor in a cohort sampled during active COVID-19.

This rearrangement joins TRBV5-8 to TRBJ2-7, with D perhaps matching TRBD1 (5 bases). Per germline, CDR1 SGHTS and CDR2 YDEGEE. This CDR3 has 13 amino acids. V was pared by 2 bases and J by 0 bases, with 6 bases between. The CDR3 nucleotides are TGTGCCAGCAGCTTTCAGGGCTCCTACGAGCAGTACTTC. Translated: CASSFQGSYEQYF.

This chain links TRBV2 with TRBJ2-5; 13 bases agree with TRBD2. This CDR3 spans 19 amino acids. Germline assignment: CDR1 SNHLY and CDR2 FYNNEI. Unmatched junction bases numbered 14, after V lost 3 bases and J lost 4 bases. The CDR3 coding sequence is TGTGCCAGCAGTGACTCTCTCCCCGGGACTAGCGGGGTAAGAGAGACCCAGTACTTC. Amino acids: CASSDSLPGTSGVRETQYF.

The chain is built from TRBV5-1 and TRBJ1-2, with a tentative D call TRBD1 (6 bases). The V and J ends lost 4 bases and 3 bases respectively, with 13 bases between them. Germline loops: CDR1 SGHRS, CDR2 YFSETQ. The CDR3 runs to 14 residues. CDR3 protein: CASSPAGGYYGYTF. The CDR3, as DNA: TGCGCCAGCAGCCCGGCGGGGGGCTACTATGGCTACACCTTC.

The chain uses TRBV6-4 and TRBJ1-1; 7 nucleotides align to TRBD1. The CDR3 consists of 16 residues. The V gene end was trimmed by 6 bases and the J gene end by 4 bases; junction bases not matched to a gene: 14. Germline V gene sequence: CDR1 MRHNA, CDR2 SNTAGT. The CDR3 here is CASRTGQPSLGTEAFF. CDR3 nucleotides: TGTGCCAGCAGGACGGGACAGCCCAGCCTCGGCACTGAAGCTTTCTTT.

This clone was counted a single time. J is TRBJ2-7 and V is TRBV19, with D tentatively TRBD1 (6 bases). The V end was cut by 1 base, the J end by 0 bases, with 10 bases between. This CDR3 contains 15 residues. The germline V gene encodes CDR1 LNHDA and CDR2 SQIVND (reference sequence). The CDR3: CASSIGGQTSYEQYF. The CDR3 DNA reads TGTGCCAGTAGTATAGGGGGGCAGACCTCCTACGAGCAGTACTTC.

The rearrangement links TRBV4-1 to TRBJ2-3; 14 bases match TRBD2. Unmatched junction bases numbered 7, after V lost 3 bases and J lost 5 bases. The CDR3 has 17 amino acids. Germline V gives CDR1 MGHRA, CDR2 YSYEKL. The CDR3 loop is CASSQAGTSGRGDTQYF. The CDR3 DNA sequence: TGCGCCAGCAGCCAGGCCGGGACTAGCGGGAGAGGAGATACGCAGTATTTT.

The chain couples TRBV27 to TRBJ2-3; TRBD1 matches at 7 bases. With 3 bases clipped from V and 5 bases from J, the junction kept 5 bases outside the gene matches. From germline, CDR1 is MNHEY and CDR2 SMNVEV (reference sequence). This CDR3 has 14 residues. As DNA, the CDR3 is TGTGCCAGCAGTTTCACAGGGGCATTAGATACGCAGTATTTT. It encodes CASSFTGALDTQYF.

The CDR3, as DNA: TGTGCCAGCATCTCGGGACAGGGAAGTGGCTACACCTTC. It codes for CASISGQGSGYTF. The chain carries TRBV28 and TRBJ1-2; 9 positions match TRBD1. Germline V gene data show CDR1 as MDHEN and CDR2 as SYDVKM. The V segment lost 7 bases and the J segment 7 bases; nucleotides outside the gene matches: 7. The CDR3 is 13 residues long.

CDR3 loop: CAWSLVAGLEQYF. CDR3 DNA: TGTGCCTGGAGTTTAGTAGCGGGGCTCGAGCAGTACTTC. The genes are TRBV30 and TRBJ2-7; 8 bases are shared with TRBD2. Per germline, CDR1 GTSNPN and CDR2 SVGIG (reference sequence). Trimming took 2 bases from V and 6 from J; bases not matched to a gene: 6. The CDR3 is 13 amino acids.

The chain is built from TRBV7-2 and TRBJ1-4; tentatively, D is TRBD1 (6 bases). CDR1 and CDR2 from the germline V gene are SGHTA and FQGNSA. V was cut by 0 bases and J by 8 bases, with 10 bases left in between. CDR3 length: 14 amino acids. The CDR3 sequence is CASSLAQGHEKLFF. As DNA, the CDR3 is TGTGCCAGCAGCTTAGCACAGGGTCACGAAAAACTGTTTTTT. The variable domain in full, completed from reference TRBV7-2 and TRBJ1-4, reads GAGVSQSPSNKVTEKGKDVELRCDPISGHTALYWYRQSLGQGLEFLIYFQGNSAPDKSGLPSDRFSAERTGGSVSTLTIQRTQQEDSAVYLCASSLAQGHEKLFFGSGTQLSVL.

This clone rates as medium-sized. V usage is TRBV5-1 and J usage is TRBJ2-2; TRBD1 aligns across 7 bases. V trimming: 4 bases; J trimming: 2 bases; junction bases outside the gene matches: 5. The CDR3 spans 15 residues. Germline V gene data show CDR1 as SGHRS and CDR2 as YFSETQ. The CDR3 DNA follows: TGCGCCAGCAGCGAAGGGACAGTCAACACCGGGGAGCTGTTTTTT. It specifies CASSEGTVNTGELFF.

This chain connects TRBV5-1 to TRBJ1-5; D unclear. Germline V gene data show CDR1 as SGHRS and CDR2 as YFSETQ. Trimming took 0 bases from V and 1 from J, leaving 11 bases between them. The CDR3 is made up of 16 amino acids. The CDR3 sequence is CASSLEPSGSNQPQHF. The CDR3 DNA reads TGCGCCAGCAGCTTGGAACCCTCGGGGAGCAATCAGCCCCAGCATTTT.

The V call is TRBV27, the J call TRBJ1-6, with D tentatively TRBD1 (6 bases). This CDR3 contains 14 residues. Germline V gene data show CDR1 as MNHEY and CDR2 as SMNVEV (reference sequence). V lost 8 bases to trimming and J lost 7 bases, with 15 bases between them. Written as DNA, the CDR3 is TGTGCCAGCTGCTACAGGGTAGGGAATTCACCCCTCCACTTT. As protein: CASCYRVGNSPLHF.

The chain couples TRBV29-1 to TRBJ1-2, with D uncertain. V gave up 7 bases and J gave up 3 bases, with 15 bases separating them. The CDR3 is 13 residues long. The germline V gene has CDR1 SQVTM and CDR2 ANQGSEA. CDR3 protein: CSARVGAYYGYTF. DNA for the CDR3: TGCAGCGCCAGAGTCGGAGCATACTATGGCTACACCTTC. Full variable domain (missing parts from reference TRBV29-1 and TRBJ1-2): SAVISQKPSRDICQRGTSLTIQCQVDSQVTMMFWYRQQPGQSLTLIATANQGSEATYESGFVIDKFPISRPNLTFSTLTVSNMSPEDSSIYLCSARVGAYYGYTFGSGTRLTVV.

This chain's CDR3 is CASRRTGYGYTF. CDR3 in DNA: TGTGCCAGCAGGAGGACAGGGTATGGCTACACCTTC. The chain combines TRBV6-5 with TRBJ1-2, with 8 bases matching TRBD1. The length of the CDR3 is 12 residues. V shed 6 bases, J shed 5 bases, and the junction held 2 bases outside the gene matches. Germline loops: CDR1 MNHEY, CDR2 SVGAGI.

The gene calls are TRBV7-9 and TRBJ2-5; D remains ambiguous. The CDR3 is 13 residues long. The V gene's germline CDR1 is SEHNR and CDR2 FQNEAQ (reference sequence). V was cut by 2 bases and J by 1 base, with 5 bases left in between. The chain's CDR3 is CASSLTAQETQYF. CDR3 nucleotides: TGTGCCAGCAGCTTAACTGCCCAAGAGACCCAGTACTTC.

This clone was picked up a small number of times. The V and J genes are TRBV6-5 and TRBJ1-5, with TRBD1 matching 9 bases. CDR3 length: 16 residues. V shed 4 bases, J shed 1 base, and the junction held 5 bases outside the gene matches. The germline V gene has CDR1 MNHEY and CDR2 SVGAGI. The CDR3: CASSFLGQGSNQPQHF. DNA for the CDR3: TGTGCCAGCAGTTTCCTTGGACAGGGGAGCAATCAGCCCCAGCATTTT.

J is TRBJ1-1 and V is TRBV27; D is perhaps TRBD1 (6 bases). Trimming cost V 6 bases and J 0 bases, with 17 bases left between them. The CDR3 covers 16 residues. The germline CDR1 and CDR2 sequences are MNHEY and SMNVEV (reference sequence). The CDR3 region has the DNA TGTGCCAGCAGCCCTACAGGGAGGGGGATGAACACTGAAGCTTTCTTT. Encoded protein: CASSPTGRGMNTEAFF.

This clone was seen a handful of times. This rearrangement joins TRBV6-2 or TRBV6-3 to TRBJ1-6; 9 positions match TRBD1. The germline CDR1 and CDR2 sequences are MNHEY and SVGEGT. The CDR3 is 17 amino acids. Losses at the gene ends were 6 bases for V and 5 bases for J; bases not matched to a gene: 11. CDR3 in DNA: TGTGCCAGCAGCGGCGGGACAGGGAGCCCCAATAATTCACCCCTCCACTTT. It codes for CASSGGTGSPNNSPLHF.

V gene TRBV6-4 combines with J gene TRBJ2-3, with 8 nucleotides matching TRBD2. Germline V gene data show CDR1 as MRHNA and CDR2 as SNTAGT. The CDR3 has 13 residues. V trimming: 6 bases; J trimming: 4 bases; junction bases outside the gene matches: 3. CDR3 loop: CASSGGASDTQYF. The CDR3 DNA is TGTGCCAGCAGCGGGGGGGCGTCAGATACGCAGTATTTT.

This sequence joins TRBV18 and TRBJ2-2; 8 bases line up with TRBD1. V dropped 3 bases and J dropped 4; count of bases not matched to a gene: 7. This CDR3 spans 16 amino acids. The germline V gene has CDR1 KGHSH and CDR2 LQKENI. The CDR3 DNA reads TGTGCCAGCTCACCGAGGACAGGGCGTGCCACCGGGGAGCTGTTTTTT. It is translated as CASSPRTGRATGELFF.

The gene calls are TRBV19 and TRBJ2-1; 9 nucleotides line up with TRBD2. The CDR3 loop spans 15 amino acids. Per the germline V gene, CDR1 is LNHDA and CDR2 is SQIVND (reference sequence). Losses at the gene ends were 5 bases for V and 6 bases for J; bases not matched to a gene: 8. The CDR3 DNA reads as TGTGCCAGTAGTTCGGCGGGGGGGCCGGGCAATGAGCAGTTCTTC. Its protein product is CASSSAGGPGNEQFF.

This clone was detected once. The chain recombines TRBV27 with TRBJ2-7, with no clear D. The CDR3 is 13 residues long. Germline V gene sequence: CDR1 MNHEY, CDR2 SMNVEV (reference sequence). Trimming pared 5 bases from V and 0 bases from J, leaving 8 bases between. CDR3 nucleotide sequence: TGTGCCAGCAGTACAACGTCCTCCTACGAGCAGTACTTC. Residues: CASSTTSSYEQYF.

The J gene is TRBJ2-2, the V gene TRBV30; 9 bases are shared with TRBD1. Germline trimming cut 5 bases from V and 3 bases from J; bases unmatched to any gene: 1. This CDR3 spans 13 amino acids. Germline V gene sequence: CDR1 GTSNPN, CDR2 SVGIG (reference sequence). The DNA of the CDR3 is TGTGCCTGGGGACAGGGGCACACCGGGGAGCTGTTTTTT. It specifies CAWGQGHTGELFF. The full variable domain, in which reference TRBV30 and TRBJ2-2 provide the parts outside the CDR3, is SQTIHQWPATLVQPVGSPLSLECTVEGTSNPNLYWYRQAAGRGLQLLFYSVGIGQISSEVPQNLSASRPQDRQFILSSKKLLLSDSGFYLCAWGQGHTGELFFGEGSRLTVL.